This TCR beta chain is drawn from a study of shared clonotypes between healthy human individuals. Background on the study: CD8 memory received one plate per donor, CD8 naive two, CD4 memory three and CD4 naive three.

On this clone itself: Its antigen remains unidentified.

Study-wide results and limits: Non-shared clonotypes had lower generation probabilities than clonotypes shared by all four sorted-subset donors.

The donors were adults (healthy and HIV-negative) with no recent acute infections or vaccinations. Genomic DNA of every subset was divided equally among multiple immunoSEQ plates. Sequencing used immunoSEQ multiplex PCR; TCRdb keeps in-frame clones, though not all of them. This repertoire shows a few hundred thousand clones, approximately 97% found once; its top ten account for roughly 0.05%. The TCR comes from a woman aged 25 to 39 in good health. The sequenced sample consisted of naive CD4+ T cells sorted from blood. Subset noted: CD45RA+ positively selected.

Here the CDR3 DNA reads TGTGCCAGCAGCTTGGACGGGCAAGAGACCCAGTACTTC. Residues: CASSLDGQETQYF. The rearrangement uses TRBV7-2 and TRBJ2-5; D is unclear. The ends were cut back, 3 bases at V and 2 bases at J, with 7 bases in the middle. Germline lookup yields CDR1 SGHTA and CDR2 FQGNSA. This CDR3 comprises 13 residues.